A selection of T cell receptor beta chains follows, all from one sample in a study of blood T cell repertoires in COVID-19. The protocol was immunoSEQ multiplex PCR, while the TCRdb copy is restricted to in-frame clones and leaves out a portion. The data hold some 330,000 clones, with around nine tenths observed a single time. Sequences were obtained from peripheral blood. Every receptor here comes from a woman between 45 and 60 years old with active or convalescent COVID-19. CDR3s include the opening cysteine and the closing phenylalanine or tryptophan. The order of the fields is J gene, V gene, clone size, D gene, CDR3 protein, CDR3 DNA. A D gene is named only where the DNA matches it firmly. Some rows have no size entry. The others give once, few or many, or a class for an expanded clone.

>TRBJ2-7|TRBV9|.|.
CASSVTGYEQYF
TGTGCCAGCAGCGTCACTGGCTACGAGCAGTACTTC
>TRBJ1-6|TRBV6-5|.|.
CASSYSSGSHNSPLHF
TGTGCCAGCAGTTACTCGAGCGGATCCCATAATTCACCCCTCCACTTT
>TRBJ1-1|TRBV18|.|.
CASSPRQLNTEAFF
TGTGCCAGCTCACCACGACAGTTGAACACTGAAGCTTTCTTT
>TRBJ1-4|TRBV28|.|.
CASWGEATTNEKLFF
TGTGCCAGCTGGGGGGAGGCTACAACTAATGAAAAACTGTTTTTT
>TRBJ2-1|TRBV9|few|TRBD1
CASRGQGYRDEQFF
TGTGCCAGCAGGGGACAGGGTTATAGGGATGAGCAGTTCTTC
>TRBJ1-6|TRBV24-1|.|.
CATSDQQGPSYNSPLHF
TGTGCCACCAGTGATCAACAGGGACCCTCCTATAATTCACCCCTCCACTTT
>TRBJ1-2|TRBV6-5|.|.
CASSYKGLYGYTF
TGTGCCAGCAGTTATAAAGGACTCTATGGCTACACCTTC
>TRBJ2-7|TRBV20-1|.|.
CSAPVLGEQYF
TGCAGTGCCCCCGTACTCGGCGAGCAGTACTTC
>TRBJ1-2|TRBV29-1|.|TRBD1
CSVARQGAYGYTF
TGCAGCGTTGCGCGACAGGGGGCCTATGGCTACACCTTC
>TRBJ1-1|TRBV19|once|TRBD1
CASSLIRGLVETEAFF
TGTGCCAGTAGCCTTATCAGGGGGTTGGTTGAGACTGAAGCTTTCTTT
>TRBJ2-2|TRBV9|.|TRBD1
CASSVRGRGVNTGELFF
TGTGCCAGCAGCGTCAGGGGGCGAGGGGTGAACACCGGGGAGCTGTTTTTT
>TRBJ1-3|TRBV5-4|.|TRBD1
CASSLGTGTGNTIYF
TGTGCCAGCAGCTTGGGGACAGGGACTGGAAACACCATATATTTT
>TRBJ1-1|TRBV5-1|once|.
CASSQRGGSEAFF
TGCGCCAGCAGCCAACGCGGGGGATCTGAAGCTTTCTTT
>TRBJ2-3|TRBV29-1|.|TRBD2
CSVSTGLVSDTQYF
TGCAGCGTTAGCACGGGACTAGTTTCCGATACGCAGTATTTT
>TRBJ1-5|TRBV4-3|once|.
CASSQDDRSHQPQHF
TGCGCCAGCAGCCAGGATGACAGGAGCCATCAGCCCCAGCATTTT
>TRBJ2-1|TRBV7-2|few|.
CASSRGSSSYNEQFF
TGTGCCAGCAGCCGGGGTAGTAGCTCCTACAATGAGCAGTTCTTC
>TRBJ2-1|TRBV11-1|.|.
CASSLHRNNEQFF
TGTGCCAGCAGCCTCCACAGGAACAATGAGCAGTTCTTC
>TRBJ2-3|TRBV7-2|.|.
CASSSTWDTQYF
TGTGCCAGCAGCTCTACGTGGGATACGCAGTATTTT
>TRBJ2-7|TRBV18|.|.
CASSDVGDLSYEQYF
TGTGCCAGCTCAGATGTCGGGGACTTGTCCTACGAGCAGTACTTC
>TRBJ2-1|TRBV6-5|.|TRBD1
CASRRQGSNEQFF
TGTGCCAGCAGGCGACAGGGTAGCAATGAGCAGTTCTTC
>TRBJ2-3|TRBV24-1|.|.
CATSVRNTQYF
TGTGCCACCAGTGTGAGGAATACGCAGTATTTT
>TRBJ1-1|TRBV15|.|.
CATSTETAMNTEAFF
TGTGCCACCAGCACCGAGACAGCCATGAACACTGAAGCTTTCTTT
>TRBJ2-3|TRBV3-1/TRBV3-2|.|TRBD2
CASSTSGRTDTQYF
TGTGCCAGCAGCACTTCCGGGAGGACAGATACGCAGTATTTT
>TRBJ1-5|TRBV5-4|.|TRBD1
CAERRGQGTVAYNQPQHF
TGTGCTGAGCGGAGAGGACAGGGAACGGTCGCTTACAATCAGCCCCAGCATTTT
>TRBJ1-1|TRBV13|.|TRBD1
CASSYTGGGMNTEAFF
TGTGCCAGCAGCTACACAGGGGGCGGGATGAACACTGAAGCTTTCTTT
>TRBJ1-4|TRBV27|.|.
CASGAASYEKLFF
TGTGCCAGCGGGGCGGCTTCATATGAAAAACTGTTTTTT
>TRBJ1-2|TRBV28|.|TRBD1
CASWNGPGQGAKYGYTF
TGTGCCAGCTGGAACGGTCCGGGACAGGGGGCAAAGTATGGCTACACCTTC
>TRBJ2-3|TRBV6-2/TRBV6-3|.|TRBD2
CASSKAGGYTDTQYF
TGTGCCAGCAGTAAAGCGGGGGGGTACACAGATACGCAGTATTTT
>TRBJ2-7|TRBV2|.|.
CASSALFGSISYEQYF
TGTGCCAGCAGTGCTTTATTTGGGAGTATTTCCTACGAGCAGTACTTC
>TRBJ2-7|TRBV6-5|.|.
CASSGEVYEQYF
TGTGCCAGTTCAGGGGAAGTCTACGAGCAGTACTTC
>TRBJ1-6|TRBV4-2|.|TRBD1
CASSQDPRQGNSPLHF
TGTGCCAGCAGCCAAGACCCACGACAGGGGAATTCACCCCTCCACTTT
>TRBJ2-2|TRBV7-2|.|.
CASKRGANTGELFF
TGTGCCAGCAAGAGAGGAGCGAACACCGGGGAGCTGTTTTTT
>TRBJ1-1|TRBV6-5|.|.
CASSYSVGEAFF
TGTGCCAGCAGTTACTCTGTGGGCGAAGCTTTCTTT
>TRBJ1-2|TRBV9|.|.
CASSVDSVNYGYTF
TGTGCCAGCAGCGTAGATTCAGTTAACTATGGCTACACCTTC
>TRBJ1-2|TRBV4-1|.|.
CASSQVQGNYGYTF
TGCGCCAGCAGCCAAGTGCAGGGTAACTATGGCTACACCTTC
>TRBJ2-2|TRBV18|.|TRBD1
CASSPSNRGNTGELFF
TGTGCCAGCTCACCGAGTAACAGGGGGAACACCGGGGAGCTGTTTTTT
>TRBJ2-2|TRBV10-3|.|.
CAISASGELFF
TGTGCCATCAGTGCTTCCGGGGAGCTGTTTTTT
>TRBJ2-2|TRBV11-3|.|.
CASSSSWDMVNTGELFF
TGTGCCAGCAGCTCGTCCTGGGACATGGTAAACACCGGGGAGCTGTTTTTT
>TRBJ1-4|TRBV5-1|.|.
CASSLGQMGQSANEKLFF
TGCGCCAGCAGCTTGGGACAAATGGGTCAGTCTGCTAATGAAAAACTGTTTTTT
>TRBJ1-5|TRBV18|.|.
CASSNDRNQPQHF
TGTGCCAGCTCCAATGACAGAAATCAGCCCCAGCATTTT
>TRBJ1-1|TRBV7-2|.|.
CASSSQGQLVGTEAFF
TGTGCCAGCAGCTCACAGGGACAACTTGTTGGCACTGAAGCTTTCTTT
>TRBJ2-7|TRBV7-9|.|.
CASSPREQTVYEQYF
TGTGCCAGCAGCCCCCGAGAACAAACAGTCTACGAGCAGTACTTC
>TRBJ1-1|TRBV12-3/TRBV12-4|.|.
CASSFQMNTEAFF
TGTGCCAGCAGTTTTCAGATGAACACTGAAGCTTTCTTT
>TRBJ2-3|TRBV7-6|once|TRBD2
CASSLGRRRGGPLGSTDTQYF
TGTGCCAGCAGCTTAGGGCGAAGGCGGGGGGGGCCCCTCGGTAGCACAGATACGCAGTATTTT
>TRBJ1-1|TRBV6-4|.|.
CASSAVQGGETEAFF
TGTGCCAGCAGTGCAGTACAGGGCGGTGAAACTGAAGCTTTCTTT
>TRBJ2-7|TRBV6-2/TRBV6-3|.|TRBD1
CASSYAGQGYEQYF
TGTGCCAGCAGTTACGCAGGACAGGGGTACGAGCAGTACTTC
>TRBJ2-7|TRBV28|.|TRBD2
CASSWLLAGVSYEQYF
TGTGCCAGCAGTTGGCTACTAGCGGGAGTTAGCTACGAGCAGTACTTC
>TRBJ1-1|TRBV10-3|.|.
CAISRGNTEAFF
TGTGCCATCAGCAGGGGGAACACTGAAGCTTTCTTT
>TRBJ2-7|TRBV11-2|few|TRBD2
CASSGGTSLYEQYF
TGTGCCAGCAGCGGGGGGACTAGCCTCTACGAGCAGTACTTC
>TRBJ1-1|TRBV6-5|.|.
CASMGWGGNTEAFF
TGTGCCAGCATGGGATGGGGGGGAAACACTGAAGCTTTCTTT
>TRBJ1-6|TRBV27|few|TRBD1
CASSSGQVHTPSSYNSPLHF
TGTGCCAGCAGTTCTGGACAGGTCCACACCCCTAGCTCCTATAATTCACCCCTCCACTTT
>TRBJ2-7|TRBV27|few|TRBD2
CASSPLRTSGRVIGEQYF
TGTGCCAGCAGTCCCTTACGGACTAGCGGGAGAGTAATAGGCGAGCAGTACTTC